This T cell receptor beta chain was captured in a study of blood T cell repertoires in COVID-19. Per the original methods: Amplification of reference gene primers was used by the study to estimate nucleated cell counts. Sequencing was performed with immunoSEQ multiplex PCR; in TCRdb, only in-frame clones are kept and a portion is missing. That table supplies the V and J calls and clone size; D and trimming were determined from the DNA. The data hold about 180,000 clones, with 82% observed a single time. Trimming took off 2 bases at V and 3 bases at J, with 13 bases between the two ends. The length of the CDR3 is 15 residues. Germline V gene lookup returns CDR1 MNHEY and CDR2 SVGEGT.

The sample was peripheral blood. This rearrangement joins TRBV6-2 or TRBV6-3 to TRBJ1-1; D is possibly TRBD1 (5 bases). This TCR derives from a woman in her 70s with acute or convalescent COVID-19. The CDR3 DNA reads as TGTGCCAGCAGTTACCATTTAGCGGGGGACACTGAAGCTTTCTTT. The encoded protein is CASSYHLAGDTEAFF.